This TCR beta chain was found in a study of T cells in Graves' hyperthyroidism and ophthalmopathy. Study-wide results and limits: Ophthalmopathy was model-predicted a median approximately 6.4 months pre-onset. Blood samples included most of the expanded thyroid clonotypes exceeding 0.001.

The CDR3 length is 16 residues. V was pared by 3 bases and J by 4 bases, with 16 bases between. Per germline, CDR1 MDHEN and CDR2 SYDVKM. RNA transcripts provided the source from which TCR beta CDR3 regions were amplified. TCR CDR3 underwent first-round RT-PCR with the HTBI primer set. Using its own MiXCR run on the multiplex PCR reads, TCRdb lists one record per CDR3 protein. Of 150,000 or so distinct CDR3 sequences listed, 22% are singletons. Reasons for excluding patients were uncontrolled infection, other autoimmune disease, pregnancy or lactation. Before ophthalmopathy appeared, progressors gave blood at initial hyperthyroidism diagnosis. The sample holds many counts of this clonotype. The antigen is unknown.

The source material was blood. The chain carries TRBV28 and TRBJ1-5; weak D call: TRBD1 (5 bases). The receptor was isolated from a woman in her forties or fifties with Graves' hyperthyroidism that later progressed to Graves' ophthalmopathy. CDR3 region: CASSFGAWALNQPQHF. The CDR3 DNA follows: TGTGCCAGCAGTTTCGGGGCATGGGCACTAAATCAGCCCCAGCATTTT.